The subject of this entry is one T cell receptor (beta chain). The PCR employed 60 Vbeta primers together with 13 Jbeta primers. Produced via immunoSEQ multiplex PCR; TCRdb's table is partial and in-frame only. The sample shows about 140,000 clones, 70% to 90% of them seen only once. This CDR3 is built from 18 residues. Germline CDR1 and CDR2: MNHEY and SMNVEV (reference sequence). The V segment lost 6 bases and the J segment 2 bases; nucleotides outside the gene matches: 15. This sample is drawn from a study of cytomegalovirus exposure and HLA in healthy donors. Material for sequencing was PBMCs. J is TRBJ2-5 and V is TRBV27, with 10 bases that match TRBD1. This receptor was obtained from a woman between 40 and 55 years old in good health and CMV-seronegative. The CDR3 sequence is CASRRDRGGSWVQETQYF. The CDR3 bases are TGTGCCAGCAGGCGGGACAGGGGCGGTAGTTGGGTGCAAGAGACCCAGTACTTC.